This entry concerns a single TCR beta chain. This sample is drawn from a study of blood T cell repertoires in COVID-19. For the study at large: The United States, Italy and Spain supplied acute and convalescent COVID-19 samples. The analysed material was cDNA or gDNA that came from T cells, B-cell-depleted T cells, or PBMCs.

In the original analysis: The assay estimated nucleated cells by amplifying reference gene primers. Generated by immunoSEQ multiplex PCR, the TCRdb table keeps only in-frame clones and is missing some. The V and J calls and the clone size are those of that table, but D and trimming were determined from the DNA. The profile shows around 99,000 clones, nearly 85% of them singletons. The CDR3 consists of 16 residues. Germline V gene lookup returns CDR1 SGHKS and CDR2 YYEKEE (reference sequence). Germline trimming cut 3 bases from V and 8 bases from J; bases unmatched to any gene: 15. This sequence was found in a woman in her 50s with acute or convalescent COVID-19. Sequencing was performed on peripheral blood. This chain connects TRBV5-5 to TRBJ1-2; 8 bases line up with TRBD1. The CDR3: CASSWALTGESGGYTF. The CDR3 nucleotides are TGTGCCAGCAGCTGGGCCCTGACAGGGGAGTCGGGAGGCTACACCTTC.